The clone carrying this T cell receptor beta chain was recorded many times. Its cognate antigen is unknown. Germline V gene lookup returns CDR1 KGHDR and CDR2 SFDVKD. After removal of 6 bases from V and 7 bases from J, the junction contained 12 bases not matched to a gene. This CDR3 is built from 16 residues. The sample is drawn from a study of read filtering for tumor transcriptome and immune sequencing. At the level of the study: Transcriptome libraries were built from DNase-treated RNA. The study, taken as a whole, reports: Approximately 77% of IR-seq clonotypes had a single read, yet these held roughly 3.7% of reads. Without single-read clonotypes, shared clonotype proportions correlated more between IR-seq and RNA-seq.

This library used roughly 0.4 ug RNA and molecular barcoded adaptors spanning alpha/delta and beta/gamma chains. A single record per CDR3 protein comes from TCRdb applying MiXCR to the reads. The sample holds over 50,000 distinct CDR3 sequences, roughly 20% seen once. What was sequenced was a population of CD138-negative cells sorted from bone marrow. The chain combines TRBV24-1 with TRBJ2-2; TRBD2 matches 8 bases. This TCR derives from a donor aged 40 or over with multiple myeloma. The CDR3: CATSSRREVHVGELFF. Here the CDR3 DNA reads TGTGCCACCAGTTCCCGGCGGGAGGTTCATGTCGGGGAGCTGTTTTTT.